This T cell receptor (beta chain) was recorded in a study of blood T cell repertoires in COVID-19. For the study at large: The study drew acute and convalescent COVID-19 samples from the United States, Italy and Spain.

The Seattle patients joined while their infection was active and were tracked longitudinally afterward. Assay used: immunoSEQ multiplex PCR; TCRdb lists only in-frame clones, some missing. The table records roughly 160,000 clones, about 85% of them present only once. The CDR3 length is 14 residues. Germline-derived CDR1 and CDR2 are SGHNT and YYREEE (reference sequence). The germline V and J ends were trimmed by 4 bases and 2 bases, with 13 bases remaining between them. The source material was peripheral blood. This chain uses TRBV5-4 with TRBJ2-7; D not certain. The TCR was taken from a man older than 75 with COVID-19, enrolled during active disease. The CDR3, as DNA: TGTGCCAGCAGCCTGGGCGGTAGACCCTACGAGCAGTACTTC. Protein: CASSLGGRPYEQYF.